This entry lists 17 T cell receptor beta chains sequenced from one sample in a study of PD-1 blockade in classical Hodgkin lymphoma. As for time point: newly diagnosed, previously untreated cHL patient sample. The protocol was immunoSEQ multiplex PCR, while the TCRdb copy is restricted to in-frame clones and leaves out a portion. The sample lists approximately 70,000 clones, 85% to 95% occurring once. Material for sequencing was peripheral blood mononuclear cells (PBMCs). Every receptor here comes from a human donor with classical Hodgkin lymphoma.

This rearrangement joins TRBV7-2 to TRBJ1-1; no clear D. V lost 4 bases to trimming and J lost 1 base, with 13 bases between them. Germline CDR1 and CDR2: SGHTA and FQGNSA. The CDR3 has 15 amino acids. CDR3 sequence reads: CASSSWGGGNTEAFF. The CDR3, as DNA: TGTGCCAGCAGCTCGTGGGGTGGCGGGAACACTGAAGCTTTCTTT. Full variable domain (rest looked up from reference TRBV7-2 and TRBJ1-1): GAGVSQSPSNKVTEKGKDVELRCDPISGHTALYWYRQSLGQGLEFLIYFQGNSAPDKSGLPSDRFSAERTGGSVSTLTIQRTQQEDSAVYLCASSSWGGGNTEAFFGQGTRLTVV.

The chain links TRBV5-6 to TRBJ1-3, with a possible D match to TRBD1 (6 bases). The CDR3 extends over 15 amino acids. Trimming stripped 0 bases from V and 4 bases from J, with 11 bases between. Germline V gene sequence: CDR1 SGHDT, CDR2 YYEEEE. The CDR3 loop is CASSLVAGAGNTIYF. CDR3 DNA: TGTGCCAGCAGCTTGGTCGCGGGGGCGGGAAACACCATATATTTT.

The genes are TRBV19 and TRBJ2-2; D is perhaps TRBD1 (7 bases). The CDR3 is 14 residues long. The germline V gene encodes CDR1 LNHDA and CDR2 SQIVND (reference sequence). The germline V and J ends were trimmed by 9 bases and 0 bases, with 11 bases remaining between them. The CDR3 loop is CASRRGANTGELFF. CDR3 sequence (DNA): TGTGCCAGCCGCAGGGGGGCGAACACCGGGGAGCTGTTTTTT. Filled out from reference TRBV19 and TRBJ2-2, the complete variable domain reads DGGITQSPKYLFRKEGQNVTLSCEQNLNHDAMYWYRQDPGQGLRLIYYSQIVNDFQKGDIAEGYSVSREKKESFPLTVTSAQKNPTAFYLCASRRGANTGELFFGEGSRLTVL.

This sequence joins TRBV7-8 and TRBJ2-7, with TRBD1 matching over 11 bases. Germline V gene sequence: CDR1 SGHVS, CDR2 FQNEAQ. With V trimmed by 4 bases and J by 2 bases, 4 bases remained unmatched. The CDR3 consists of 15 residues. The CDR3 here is CASSSWTGGPYEQYF. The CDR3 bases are TGTGCCAGCAGCTCCTGGACAGGGGGCCCCTACGAGCAGTACTTC.

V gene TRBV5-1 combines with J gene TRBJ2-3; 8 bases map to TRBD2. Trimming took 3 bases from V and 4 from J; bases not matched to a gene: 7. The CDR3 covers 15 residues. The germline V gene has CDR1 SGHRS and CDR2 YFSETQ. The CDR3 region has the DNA TGCGCCAGCAGCTGGACGGGGGGGCCCGCAGATACGCAGTATTTT. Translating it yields CASSWTGGPADTQYF.

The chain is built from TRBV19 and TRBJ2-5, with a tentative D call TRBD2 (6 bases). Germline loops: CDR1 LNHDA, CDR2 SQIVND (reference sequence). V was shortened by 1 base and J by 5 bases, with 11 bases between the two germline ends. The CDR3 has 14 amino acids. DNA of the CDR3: TGTGCCAGTAGTATAGCCGGGGGAAGGGAGACCCAGTACTTC. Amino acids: CASSIAGGRETQYF.

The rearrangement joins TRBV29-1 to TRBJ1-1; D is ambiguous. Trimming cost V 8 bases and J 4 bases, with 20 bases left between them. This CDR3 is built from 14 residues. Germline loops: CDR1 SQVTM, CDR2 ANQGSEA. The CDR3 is CSQTGVLGSTEAFF. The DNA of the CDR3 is TGCAGCCAAACGGGAGTTCTTGGGAGCACTGAAGCTTTCTTT.

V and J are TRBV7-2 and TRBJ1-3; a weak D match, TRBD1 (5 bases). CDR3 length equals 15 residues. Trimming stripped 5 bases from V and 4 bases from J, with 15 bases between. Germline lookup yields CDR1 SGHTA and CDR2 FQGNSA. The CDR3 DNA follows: TGTGCCAGCAGCCGTGTTAGGGGTGCCGGAAACACCATATATTTT. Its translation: CASSRVRGAGNTIYF.

CDR3: CASSGTGSMNTEAFF. CDR3 sequence (DNA): TGTGCCAGCAGTGGGACAGGAAGCATGAACACTGAAGCTTTCTTT. The J gene is TRBJ1-1, the V gene TRBV2, with 7 bases identical to TRBD1. The J segment lost 0 bases and the V segment lost 4 bases, leaving 5 bases of the junction unmatched. Germline V CDR1 and CDR2: SNHLY, FYNNEI. This CDR3 is built from 15 residues. Based on the CDR3 plus reference TRBV2 and TRBJ1-1, the full variable domain is EPEVTQTPSHQVTQMGQEVILRCVPISNHLYFYWYRQILGQKVEFLVSFYNNEISEKSEIFDDQFSVERPDGSNFTLKIRSTKLEDSAMYFCASSGTGSMNTEAFFGQGTRLTVV.

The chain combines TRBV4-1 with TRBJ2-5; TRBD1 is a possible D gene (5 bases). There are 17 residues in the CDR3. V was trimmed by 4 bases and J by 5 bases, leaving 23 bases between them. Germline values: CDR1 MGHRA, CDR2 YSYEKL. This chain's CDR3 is CASSLTQGGAKGETQYF. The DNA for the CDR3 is TGCGCCAGCAGCCTAACTCAGGGTGGAGCCAAGGGGGAGACCCAGTACTTC.

The CDR3 DNA reads TGTGCCAGCAGCTTATCTGGCCGGCGGGACGGCTACACCTTC. It translates to CASSLSGRRDGYTF. The chain is built from TRBV7-6 and TRBJ1-2, with D maybe TRBD1 (5 bases). This CDR3 spans 14 amino acids. Germline values: CDR1 SGHVS, CDR2 FNYEAQ. The V end lost 2 bases, the J end lost 8 bases, and 15 bases lay between the germline ends.

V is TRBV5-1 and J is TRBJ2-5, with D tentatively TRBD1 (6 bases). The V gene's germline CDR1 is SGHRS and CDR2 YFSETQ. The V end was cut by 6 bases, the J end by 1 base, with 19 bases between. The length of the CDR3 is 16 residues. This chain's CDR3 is CASTLLGRGVQETQYF. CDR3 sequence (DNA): TGCGCCAGCACCCTCCTGGGCAGGGGCGTCCAAGAGACCCAGTACTTC.

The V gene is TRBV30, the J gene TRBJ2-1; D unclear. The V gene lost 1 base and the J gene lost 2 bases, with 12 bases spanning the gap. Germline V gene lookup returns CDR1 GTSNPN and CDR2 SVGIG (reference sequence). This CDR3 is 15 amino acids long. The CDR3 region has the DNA TGTGCCTGGAGTGACTGGAGCCGAACCTACAATGAGCAGTTCTTC. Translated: CAWSDWSRTYNEQFF.

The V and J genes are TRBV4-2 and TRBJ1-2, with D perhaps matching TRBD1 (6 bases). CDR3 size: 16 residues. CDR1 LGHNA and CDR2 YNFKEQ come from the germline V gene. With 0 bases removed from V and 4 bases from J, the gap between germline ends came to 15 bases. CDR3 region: CASSQDRSDRSYGYTF. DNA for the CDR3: TGTGCCAGCAGCCAAGATCGAAGTGACAGGAGCTATGGCTACACCTTC.

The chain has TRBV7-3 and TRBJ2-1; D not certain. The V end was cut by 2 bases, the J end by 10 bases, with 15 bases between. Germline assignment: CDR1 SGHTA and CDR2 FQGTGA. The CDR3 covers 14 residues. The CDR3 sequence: CASSLVPSLGEQFF. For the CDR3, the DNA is TGTGCCAGCAGCTTAGTTCCCAGCCTCGGGGAGCAGTTCTTC.

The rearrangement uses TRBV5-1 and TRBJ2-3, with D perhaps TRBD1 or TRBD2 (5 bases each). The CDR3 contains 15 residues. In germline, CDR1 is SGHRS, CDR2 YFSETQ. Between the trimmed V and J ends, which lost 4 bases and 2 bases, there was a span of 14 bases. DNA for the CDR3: TGCGCCAGCAGCCCTCCGGGACCTAACACAGATACGCAGTATTTT. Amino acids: CASSPPGPNTDTQYF.

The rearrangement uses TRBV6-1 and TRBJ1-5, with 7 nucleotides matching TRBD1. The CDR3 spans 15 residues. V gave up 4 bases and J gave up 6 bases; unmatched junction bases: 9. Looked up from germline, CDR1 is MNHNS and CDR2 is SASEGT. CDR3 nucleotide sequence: TGTGCCAGCAGTGGACAGGGTGGGGGAGGTCAGCCCCAGCATTTT. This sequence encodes CASSGQGGGGQPQHF.